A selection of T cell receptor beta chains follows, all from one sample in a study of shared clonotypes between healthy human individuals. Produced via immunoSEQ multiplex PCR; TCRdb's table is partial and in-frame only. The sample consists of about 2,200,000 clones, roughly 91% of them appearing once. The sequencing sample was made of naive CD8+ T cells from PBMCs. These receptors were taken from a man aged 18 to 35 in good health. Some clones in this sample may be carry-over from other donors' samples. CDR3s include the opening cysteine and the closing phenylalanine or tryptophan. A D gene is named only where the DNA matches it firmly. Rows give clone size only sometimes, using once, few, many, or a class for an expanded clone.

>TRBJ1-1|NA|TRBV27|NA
TGTGCCAGCAGCCTCCGGGGCACTGAAGCTTTCTTT
CASSLRGTEAFF
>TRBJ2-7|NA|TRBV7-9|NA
TGTGCCAGCAGCTTAACGGAGGAATCCTACGAGCAGTACTTC
CASSLTEESYEQYF
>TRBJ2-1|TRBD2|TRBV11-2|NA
TGTGCCAGCAGCGCCGGGGGTAGCGGGAGTAAGTTCTTC
CASSAGGSGSKFF
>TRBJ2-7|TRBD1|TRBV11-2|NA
TGTGCCAGCAGCTTCGGACAGGGGGTTTACGAGCAGTACTTC
CASSFGQGVYEQYF
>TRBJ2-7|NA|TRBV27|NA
TGTGCCAGCAGTTTAATCGGGCCCGTGTCAGCACCAAGCACCTACGAGCAGTACTTC
CASSLIGPVSAPSTYEQYF
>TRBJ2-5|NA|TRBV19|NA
TGTGCCAGTAGTATAAGGGGCTCGGTGGAGACCCAGTACTTC
CASSIRGSVETQYF
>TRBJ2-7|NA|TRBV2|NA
TGTGCCAGCTACAGGAGTTCCTACGAGCAGTACTTC
CASYRSSYEQYF
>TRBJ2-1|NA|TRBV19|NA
TGTGCCAGTCAATCCAGGACGGGAAATGAGCAGTTCTTC
CASQSRTGNEQFF
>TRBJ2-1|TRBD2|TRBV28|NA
TGTGCCAGCAGTCCCACGTTAGCGGGAGGGCCCAATGAGCAGTTCTTC
CASSPTLAGGPNEQFF
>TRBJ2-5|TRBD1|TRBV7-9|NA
TGTGCCAGCAGCTTAGGAGTACAGGGGGCCCAGTACTTC
CASSLGVQGAQYF
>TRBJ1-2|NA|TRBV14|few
TGTGCCAGCAGCCAAGACAGCTTCTATGGCTACACCTTC
CASSQDSFYGYTF
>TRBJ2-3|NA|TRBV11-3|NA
TGTGCCAGCAGCTTTAACCCCACAGATACGCAGTATTTT
CASSFNPTDTQYF
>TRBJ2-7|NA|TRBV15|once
TGTGCCACCAGCAGGGACAGCTCCTACGAGCAGTACTTC
CATSRDSSYEQYF
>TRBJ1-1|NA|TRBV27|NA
TGTGCCACCGTAACAGGGTTCGGTGGTGTGGCTTTCTTT
CATVTGFGGVAFF
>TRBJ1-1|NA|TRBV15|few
TGTGCCACCAGGGGAAGGATGGAGGGCCTCACTGAAGCTTTCTTT
CATRGRMEGLTEAFF
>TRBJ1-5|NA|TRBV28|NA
TGTGCCAGCAGTTTAGTTCCCCAGAACAGGCAGCCCCAGCATTTT
CASSLVPQNRQPQHF
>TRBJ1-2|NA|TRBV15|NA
TGTGCCACCAGCAGAGATCGCGGGGCCCAACAGCGCACCTTC
CATSRDRGAQQRTF
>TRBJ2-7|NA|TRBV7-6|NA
TGTGCCAGCAGCTTGGGACCGGGATTTCTCATAGACGAGCAGTACTTC
CASSLGPGFLIDEQYF
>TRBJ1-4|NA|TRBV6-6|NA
TGTGCCACCAGTTCCGAGTGGGGCATTGAAAAACTGTTTTTT
CATSSEWGIEKLFF
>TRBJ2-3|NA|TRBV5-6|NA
TGTGCCAGCAGCTTCTTATCCGGGACGGGAGAGTCAGATACGCAGTATTTT
CASSFLSGTGESDTQYF
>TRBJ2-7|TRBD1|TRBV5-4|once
TGTGCCAGCAGCCTCAGGGACAGGGGAACCCCCGAGCAGTACTTC
CASSLRDRGTPEQYF
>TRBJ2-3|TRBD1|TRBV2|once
TGTGCCAGCAGTGAGAAGGACAGGGTCTGGACAGATACGCAGTATTTT
CASSEKDRVWTDTQYF
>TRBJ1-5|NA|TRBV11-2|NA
TGTGCCAGCAGCTTAACCCCCGCAAGACCCCAGCATTTT
CASSLTPARPQHF
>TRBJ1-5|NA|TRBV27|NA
TGTGCCAGCAGTTTAACGGGGGCCAATCAGCCCCAGCATTTT
CASSLTGANQPQHF
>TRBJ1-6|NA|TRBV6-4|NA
TGTGCCAGCAGTGGCCGATCCGTTAGGTCTGACTCACCCCTCCACTTT
CASSGRSVRSDSPLHF
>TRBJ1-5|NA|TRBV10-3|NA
TGTGCCATCAAACCCCGCGTGCTCAGGCCGGCTAATCAGCCCCAGCATTTT
CAIKPRVLRPANQPQHF
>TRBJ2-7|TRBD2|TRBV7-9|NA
TGTGCCAGCAGTCGACTAGCGGGAGGGTACTACGAGCAGTACTTC
CASSRLAGGYYEQYF
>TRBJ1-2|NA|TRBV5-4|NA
TGTGCCAGCAGCTTGGGAGGGCTCGGGGCGGTCAAATATGGCTACACCTTC
CASSLGGLGAVKYGYTF
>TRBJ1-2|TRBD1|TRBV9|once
TGTGCCAGCAGCGCCGGGGCAGGGGGCGTATATGGCTACACCTTC
CASSAGAGGVYGYTF
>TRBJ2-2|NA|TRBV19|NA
TGTGCCAGTAGTATAGATCGGGCAGGTAACACCGGGGAGCTGTTTTTT
CASSIDRAGNTGELFF
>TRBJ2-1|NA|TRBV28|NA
TGTGCCAGCAGCCGCCACCGGAGTAAGGGGCAGTTCTTC
CASSRHRSKGQFF
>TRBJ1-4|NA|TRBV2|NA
TGTGCCAGCCGTAGATGGGAGGCAACTAATGAAAAACTGTTTTTT
CASRRWEATNEKLFF
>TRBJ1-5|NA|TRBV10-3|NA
TGTGCCATCAGTGTAAAGGGAAAGGAGCCCCAGCATTTT
CAISVKGKEPQHF
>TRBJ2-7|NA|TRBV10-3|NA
TGTGCCATCGCGGACGGGGGCTTGAGAACCCCCTACGAGCAGTACTTC
CAIADGGLRTPYEQYF
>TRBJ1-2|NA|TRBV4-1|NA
TGCGCCAGCAGCCAAGTGGTGACGGCCGTATCGGATGGCTACACCTTC
CASSQVVTAVSDGYTF
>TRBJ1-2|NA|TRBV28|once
TGTGCCAGCAGTCCAACAAGGCGTGGCTACACCTTC
CASSPTRRGYTF
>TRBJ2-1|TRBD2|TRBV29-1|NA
TGCAGCGCCACCGGGACTAGCGGTTACAATGAGCAGTTCTTC
CSATGTSGYNEQFF
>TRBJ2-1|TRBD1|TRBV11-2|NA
TGTGCCAGCAGCCCCCGGGACAGTGGGGACTACAATGAGCAGTTCTTC
CASSPRDSGDYNEQFF
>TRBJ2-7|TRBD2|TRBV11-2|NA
TGTGCCAGCAGCCTGGAGGTGGGAGGGACCTACGAGCAGTACTTC
CASSLEVGGTYEQYF
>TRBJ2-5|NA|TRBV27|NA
TGTGCCAGCAGGGTTACAGGGTTCCTGGAGACCCAGTACTTC
CASRVTGFLETQYF
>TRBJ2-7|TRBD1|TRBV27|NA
TGTGCCAGCAGTTTATTTGGGGCAGGGGGCCCTTACGAGCAGTACTTC
CASSLFGAGGPYEQYF